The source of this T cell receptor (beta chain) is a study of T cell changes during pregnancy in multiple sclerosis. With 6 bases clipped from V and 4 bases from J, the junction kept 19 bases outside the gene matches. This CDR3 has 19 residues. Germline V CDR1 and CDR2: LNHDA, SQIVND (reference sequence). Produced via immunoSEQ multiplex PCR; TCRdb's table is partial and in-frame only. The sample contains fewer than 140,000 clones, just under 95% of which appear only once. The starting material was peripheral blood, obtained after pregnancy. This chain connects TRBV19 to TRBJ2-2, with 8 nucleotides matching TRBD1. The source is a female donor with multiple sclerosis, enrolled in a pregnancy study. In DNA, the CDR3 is TGTGCCAGTAGGAGTAGCGCCTTGGGGCAGGGGGCTTCCACCGGGGAGCTGTTTTTT. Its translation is CASRSSALGQGASTGELFF.